The source of this T cell receptor (beta chain) is a study of T-cell memory formation after mild COVID-19. This clonotype has a handful of counts. One entry per CDR3 protein results from TCRdb running MiXCR on the 5' RACE reads. The sample consists of about 150,000 distinct CDR3 sequences, about 14% of them appearing once. The V gene lost 8 bases and the J gene lost 0 bases, with 10 bases spanning the gap. The germline V gene has CDR1 ENHRY and CDR2 SYGVKD. This CDR3 contains 13 residues. This chain links TRBV10-3 with TRBJ2-5, with D uncertain. The sequenced sample consisted of PBMCs or a T cell subset sorted from them (not recorded which). The receptor's source is an adult woman who had mild COVID-19 (a few samples of this study predate the infection). Cell type and time point are not known. The CDR3 is CAISGQYQETQYF. The CDR3 DNA reads TGTGCCATCTCCGGGCAGTACCAAGAGACCCAGTACTTC.